This T cell receptor beta chain is drawn from a study of shared clonotypes between healthy human individuals. Study-wide context: Aged between 18 and 49, the donors were two women and a few men.

Around 32,000 T cell genomes, or 200 to 250 ng DNA, went into the sorted-subset replicate PCRs. Libraries were prepared by immunoSEQ multiplex PCR; TCRdb keeps only in-frame clonotypes and omits some of them. The table records approximately 2.4 million clones, around 95% of them present only once. Worth noting for this clone: Other DNA sequences from this sample encode an identical CDR3 as well.

The sequencing input was naive CD4+ T cells sorted from blood. Subset reported: CD45RA+ positively selected. This TCR was recovered from a man between 18 and 35 years old in good health.

The DNA for the CDR3 is TGCGCCAGCAGCTTGGTCGCCGGACAGGGGGCTGGCGAGCAGTACTTC. Translated: CASSLVAGQGAGEQYF. V and J are TRBV5-1 and TRBJ2-7, with 11 bases identical to TRBD1. Unmatched junction bases numbered 8, after V lost 0 bases and J lost 6 bases. The CDR3 contains 16 residues. Germline CDR1 is SGHRS and CDR2 is YFSETQ.